The following is a T cell receptor beta chain sequence with its context. These data come from a study of blood T cell repertoires in COVID-19. On the study more broadly: From the United States, Italy and Spain came samples of acute and convalescent COVID-19. Nucleic acid was either cDNA or gDNA, and it came from T cells, B-cell-depleted T cells, or PBMCs.

As handled by the study authors: By means of reference gene primer amplification, nucleated cell counts were estimated. Sequencing used immunoSEQ multiplex PCR; TCRdb keeps in-frame clones, though not all of them. D and trimming were read from the DNA, whereas the V and J calls and clone size are those reported in that table. The data hold about 48,000 clones, with approximately 86% observed a single time. This CDR3 spans 17 amino acids. V lost 5 bases, J lost 5 bases, and 12 bases stayed unmatched. Per the germline V gene, CDR1 is MNHNY and CDR2 is SVGAGI (reference sequence). The chain carries TRBV6-6 and TRBJ1-5; 10 nucleotides agree with TRBD1. The sequence was obtained from a woman of 80 years or more with acute or convalescent COVID-19. Sample: peripheral blood. The CDR3 here is CASSLDPPGQGYQPQHF. The CDR3 DNA follows: TGTGCCAGCAGTCTCGATCCGCCGGGACAGGGGTATCAGCCCCAGCATTTT.